These T cell receptor beta chains were read from a single sample in a study of graft-versus-host responses after intestinal transplantation. This table comes from immunoSEQ multiplex PCR, and its TCRdb copy is limited to in-frame clones, with some not included. Here the sample spans approximately 75,000 clones, around 96% being singletons. These TCRs are of unknown antigen specificity. This specimen consisted of unstimulated CD8+ T cells sorted from spleen or lymph node cells, obtained before intestinal transplant. The receptors were sampled from a human donor who received an intestinal transplant. The CDR3 runs from the conserved cysteine through the conserved F or W. D genes are given only for firm matches. Expanded clones are given a class, and other clones once, few, many or no size at all.

once TRBJ2-7 NA TRBV19 CASSFGPYYEQYF TGTGCCAGTAGTTTTGGACCTTACTACGAGCAGTACTTC
NA TRBJ2-7 NA TRBV2 CASSEAVNSYEQYF TGTGCCAGCAGTGAAGCAGTGAACTCCTACGAGCAGTACTTC
NA TRBJ2-3 NA TRBV7-6 CASSLDVQTRTDTQYF TGTGCCAGCAGCTTAGATGTCCAGACGCGCACAGATACGCAGTATTTT
NA TRBJ1-2 NA TRBV7-9 CASSLARQSNYYGYTF TGTGCCAGCAGCTTAGCCCGCCAGTCAAATTACTATGGCTACACCTTC
NA TRBJ2-7 NA TRBV4-1 CASSQRGAENEQYF TGCGCCAGCAGCCAACGGGGGGCTGAGAACGAGCAGTACTTC
NA TRBJ2-2 TRBD2 TRBV5-5 CASSFTPGTSGSGNTGELFF TGTGCCAGCAGCTTTACTCCCGGGACTAGCGGGAGCGGGAACACCGGGGAGCTGTTTTTT
NA TRBJ2-3 NA TRBV15 CATSSLPTGTPSDTQYF TGTGCCACCAGCTCTCTTCCGACAGGAACTCCCTCGGATACGCAGTATTTT
NA TRBJ1-3 TRBD1 TRBV9 CASSKTGLENTIYF TGTGCCAGCAGCAAGACAGGGTTAGAAAACACCATATATTTT
NA TRBJ1-2 NA TRBV5-1 CASSYGHLACCGYTF TGCGCCAGCAGCTACGGACATCTCGCATGCTGTGGCTACACCTTC
NA TRBJ2-1 NA TRBV5-1 CASSFLRDNPYNEQFF TGCGCCAGCAGCTTTTTACGGGATAACCCCTACAATGAGCAGTTCTTC
NA TRBJ2-7 TRBD1 TRBV2 CASTRTGAIPPYEQYF TGTGCCAGCACCAGGACAGGAGCTATCCCCCCCTACGAGCAGTACTTC
NA TRBJ2-7 TRBD2 TRBV4-1 CASSQDSASGYEQYF TGCGCCAGCAGCCAAGATTCCGCTAGCGGCTACGAGCAGTACTTC
NA TRBJ2-6 NA TRBV7-9 CASSSSLRGIASGANVLTF TGTGCCAGCAGTTCCTCTCTCCGGGGTATTGCGTCTGGGGCCAACGTCCTGACTTTC
NA TRBJ2-3 NA TRBV15 CATSSPGSSGTDTQYF TGTGCCACCAGCAGTCCGGGCAGTTCGGGCACAGATACGCAGTATTTT
NA TRBJ1-1 TRBD1 TRBV5-1 CASSRGTGMNTEAFF TGCGCCAGCAGCCGGGGGACAGGGATGAACACTGAAGCTTTCTTT
NA TRBJ2-7 NA TRBV6-4 CASPYEQYF TGTGCCAGTCCATACGAGCAGTACTTC
NA TRBJ1-2 TRBD1 TRBV9 CASSQTGGYGYTF TGTGCCAGCAGTCAAACAGGGGGATATGGCTACACCTTC
NA TRBJ2-3 NA TRBV13 CASSSDGSLGTDTQYF TGTGCCAGCAGCTCGGACGGATCTTTGGGCACAGATACGCAGTATTTT
NA TRBJ2-7 NA TRBV7-2 CASSLPWGYEQYF TGTGCCAGCAGCCTACCGTGGGGCTACGAGCAGTACTTC
NA TRBJ2-7 NA TRBV21-1 CASIPRGDLGEQYF TGTGCCAGCATTCCTAGGGGGGACCTAGGGGAGCAGTACTTC
NA TRBJ2-2 NA TRBV27 CASSSTGELFF TGTGCCAGCAGTTCCACCGGGGAGCTGTTTTTT
NA TRBJ1-1 NA TRBV18 CASSPPPNTEAFF TGTGCCAGCTCACCACCCCCGAACACTGAAGCTTTCTTT
NA TRBJ2-7 TRBD2 TRBV9 CASSVGGLAAYEQYF TGTGCCAGCAGCGTAGGGGGACTAGCCGCCTACGAGCAGTACTTC
NA TRBJ1-4 NA TRBV30 CAWSDESNEKLFF TGTGCCTGGAGTGACGAGAGCAATGAAAAACTGTTTTTT
NA TRBJ2-5 NA TRBV6-7 CASSYGAGQETQYF TGTGCCAGCAGTTACGGAGCGGGCCAAGAGACCCAGTACTTC
NA TRBJ2-3 NA TRBV6-5 CASRSGDSTDTQYF TGTGCCAGCAGGTCAGGGGATAGCACAGATACGCAGTATTTT
NA TRBJ1-1 NA TRBV10-3 CAISASSREVKAFF TGTGCCATCAGTGCATCCTCCAGGGAGGTCAAAGCTTTCTTT
NA TRBJ1-1 TRBD1 TRBV28 CASSPLTGLNTEAFF TGTGCCAGCAGTCCCTTGACAGGGCTGAACACTGAAGCTTTCTTT
NA TRBJ2-3 NA TRBV5-8 CASLGGHQGPDTQYF TGTGCCAGCCTAGGTGGGCATCAGGGGCCAGATACGCAGTATTTT
NA TRBJ2-5 TRBD2 TRBV7-9 CASSLAGAGGPEETQYF TGTGCCAGCAGCTTAGCTGGGGCGGGAGGGCCGGAGGAGACCCAGTACTTC
NA TRBJ2-3 TRBD1 TRBV27 CASSSDRGNTDTQYF TGTGCCAGCAGTTCCGACAGGGGCAACACAGATACGCAGTATTTT
once TRBJ1-1 TRBD1 TRBV27 CASTGQDTIEAFF TGTGCCAGCACCGGACAGGACACCATTGAAGCTTTCTTT
NA TRBJ2-4 NA TRBV21-1 CASTPRGGPKNIQYF TGTGCCAGCACCCCTCGGGGGGGACCTAAAAACATTCAGTACTTC
NA TRBJ2-7 NA TRBV7-8 CASSQLGGQSYEQYF TGTGCCAGCAGCCAGCTGGGGGGACAGTCATACGAGCAGTACTTC
NA TRBJ2-7 NA TRBV19 CASSIVAGYEQYF TGTGCCAGTAGTATAGTTGCAGGCTACGAGCAGTACTTC
NA TRBJ2-7 TRBD2 TRBV5-1 CASSLELAFPSYEQYF TGCGCCAGCAGCTTGGAACTAGCGTTCCCATCCTACGAGCAGTACTTC
NA TRBJ2-1 NA TRBV27 CASTFVVGYNEQFF TGTGCCAGCACCTTCGTGGTGGGATACAATGAGCAGTTCTTC
NA TRBJ2-2 NA TRBV4-1 CASSQEMAGEAGELFF TGCGCCAGCAGCCAAGAAATGGCGGGTGAGGCCGGGGAGCTGTTTTTT
NA TRBJ2-1 TRBD1 TRBV5-4 CASSSRGQRVYNEQFF TGTGCCAGCAGCTCCAGGGGGCAACGAGTATACAATGAGCAGTTCTTC
NA TRBJ2-1 NA TRBV27 CASSLVGGNEQFF TGTGCCAGCAGTTTGGTTGGCGGGAATGAGCAGTTCTTC
NA TRBJ1-1 NA TRBV6-5 CASSYLTLNTEAFF TGTGCCAGCAGTTACTTGACCCTGAACACTGAAGCTTTCTTT
NA TRBJ2-7 TRBD1 TRBV29-1 CSVVGGTELYEQYF TGCAGCGTTGTGGGTGGGACAGAGTTATACGAGCAGTACTTC
NA TRBJ2-7 TRBD2 TRBV4-1 CASSQDPTSGVQSSYEQYF TGCGCCAGCAGCCAAGACCCGACTAGCGGGGTCCAGAGCTCCTACGAGCAGTACTTC
NA TRBJ2-5 NA TRBV2 CASSEFPPRSGEETQYF TGTGCCAGCAGTGAATTTCCCCCACGTAGCGGCGAAGAGACCCAGTACTTC
NA TRBJ1-6 TRBD1 TRBV19 CASSITGESPLHF TGTGCCAGTAGTATCACAGGGGAATCACCCCTCCACTTT
few TRBJ1-5 NA TRBV10-3 CAISPDRSNQPQHF TGTGCCATCAGTCCAGACAGGAGCAATCAGCCCCAGCATTTT
NA TRBJ2-7 TRBD2 TRBV9 CASSRGGRPGEQYF TGTGCCAGCAGCCGCGGGGGGCGCCCGGGTGAGCAGTACTTC
NA TRBJ2-5 NA TRBV6-1 CASSGLGTQETQYF TGTGCCAGCTCAGGGTTGGGGACTCAAGAGACCCAGTACTTC
once TRBJ2-7 TRBD2 TRBV2 CASSGSPGGTSSYEQYF TGTGCCAGCAGCGGCTCTCCGGGAGGGACTAGCTCCTACGAGCAGTACTTC
NA TRBJ2-2 TRBD1 TRBV5-4 CASSSGQGELFF TGTGCCAGCAGCTCGGGACAGGGTGAGCTGTTTTTT
NA TRBJ2-1 TRBD2 TRBV27 CASSHEPGLAGLAYTYNEQFF TGTGCCAGCAGTCACGAACCGGGACTAGCGGGATTAGCTTATACCTACAATGAGCAGTTCTTC
NA TRBJ1-2 NA TRBV28 CASSLVGEDYGYTF TGTGCCAGCAGTTTGGTGGGGGAGGACTATGGCTACACCTTC
once TRBJ2-7 NA TRBV5-4 CASSLRDITPYEQYF TGTGCCAGCAGCCTCCGGGACATAACCCCCTACGAGCAGTACTTC
NA TRBJ2-5 TRBD2 TRBV7-9 CASSLNGRETQYF TGTGCCAGCAGCTTAAACGGGAGGGAGACCCAGTACTTC